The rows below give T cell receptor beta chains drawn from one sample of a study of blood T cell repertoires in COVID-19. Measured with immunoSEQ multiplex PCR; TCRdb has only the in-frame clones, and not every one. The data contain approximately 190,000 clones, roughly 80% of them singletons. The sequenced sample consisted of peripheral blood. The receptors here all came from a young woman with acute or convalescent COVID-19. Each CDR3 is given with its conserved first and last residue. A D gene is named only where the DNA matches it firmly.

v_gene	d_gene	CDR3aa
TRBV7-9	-	CASSSQGGDHGYTF
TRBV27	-	CASSPPGGDLQETQYF
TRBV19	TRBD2	CASSIKHKMAGGPGEQYF
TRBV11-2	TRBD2	CASSLETSGRVDTQYF
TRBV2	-	CASREGWDYGYTF
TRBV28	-	CASSYQQEITNYGYTF
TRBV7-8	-	CASSLQGLGTEAFF
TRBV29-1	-	CSVQPQGPTEAFF
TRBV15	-	CATSRVGTVEEKLFF
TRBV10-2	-	CASRASLSYNSPLHF